These 11 T cell receptor beta chains were all obtained from the same sample, sequenced in a study of Graves' ophthalmopathy and Graves' hyperthyroidism. Amplified material comprised TCR beta CDR3 regions derived from RNA transcripts. First-round RT-PCR with HTBI primers preceded a second-round multiplex PCR. MiXCR, applied by TCRdb to the multiplex PCR reads, yields one record per CDR3 protein. The table shows about 170,000 distinct CDR3 sequences, with 30% to 45% occurring only once. Sequenced material: peripheral blood. These receptor sequences come from a woman in her 40s with Graves' ophthalmopathy.

This clonotype was recorded at least ten times. This chain connects TRBV12-3 or TRBV12-4 to TRBJ2-2; possible D gene TRBD2, 7 bases. V was pared by 5 bases and J by 4 bases, with 14 bases between. CDR3 length: 15 residues. As DNA, the CDR3 is TGTGCCAGCAGTCCCGGGGGGCGGGTCACCGGGGAGCTGTTTTTT. The encoded protein is CASSPGGRVTGELFF.

This clonotype has ten or more counts. The chain employs TRBV10-2 and TRBJ2-5; 7 nucleotides match TRBD1. The ends lost 5 bases at V and 0 bases at J; junction bases unmatched: 6. The CDR3 consists of 15 residues. Germline CDR1 and CDR2: WSHSY and SAAADI. This CDR3 is CASSPGQWYQETQYF. Here the CDR3 DNA reads TGCGCCAGCAGTCCGGGACAGTGGTACCAAGAGACCCAGTACTTC.

This clonotype was counted between two and nine times. The chain is built from TRBV6-1 and TRBJ2-7; D is unclear. Trimming left V 2 bases short and J 2 bases short, with 7 bases between. Germline V CDR1 and CDR2: MNHNS, SASEGT. CDR3 length: 13 residues. For the CDR3, the DNA is TGTGCCAGCAGTGAACCGTCGACCTACGAGCAGTACTTC. Translating gives CASSEPSTYEQYF.

The chain couples TRBV20-1 to TRBJ2-5; D is unresolved. The CDR3 is 12 amino acids. The V gene lost 2 bases and the J gene lost 5 bases, with 9 bases spanning the gap. The germline gives CDR1 DFQATT, CDR2 SNEGSKA (reference sequence). CDR3 coding DNA: TGCAGTGCTAGACTAATCTTGGAGACCCAGTACTTC. This gives the protein CSARLILETQYF.

This clonotype has just a few counts. The CDR3 reads CATSATSGGAYEQYF. In DNA, the CDR3 is TGTGCCACCAGCGCAACTAGCGGTGGGGCCTACGAGCAGTACTTC. This rearrangement joins TRBV15 to TRBJ2-7; 8 bases line up with TRBD2. Germline V gives CDR1 LNHNV, CDR2 YYDKDF (reference sequence). The CDR3 sequence is 15 residues long. Trimming at V came to 5 bases and at J to 2 bases, leaving 8 bases not matched to a gene.

J is TRBJ2-7 and V is TRBV11-2, with no clear D. The germline V gene encodes CDR1 SGHAT and CDR2 FQNNGV. The CDR3 is 16 residues long. V was trimmed by 7 bases and J by 0 bases, leaving 19 bases between them. The CDR3 is CASTPSLGGRSYEQYF. CDR3 DNA: TGTGCCAGCACCCCTTCCCTGGGCGGCCGCTCCTACGAGCAGTACTTC.

This chain connects TRBV12-3 or TRBV12-4 to TRBJ2-5, with 9 bases aligning to TRBD1. This CDR3 has 15 amino acids. J gave up 2 bases and V 6 bases, and 7 bases lay outside the gene matches. CDR3 loop: CASSLDRGKQETQYF. Written as DNA, the CDR3 is TGTGCCAGCAGCCTAGACAGGGGGAAGCAAGAGACCCAGTACTTC.

This clonotype was counted at least ten times. CDR3: CASSTTGIVSVQYF. The CDR3 region has the DNA TGTGCCAGCAGCACCACGGGGATTGTATCAGTCCAGTACTTC. V is TRBV7-3 and J is TRBJ2-5; a possible D gene is TRBD2 (5 bases). The CDR3 extends over 14 amino acids. Germline loops: CDR1 SGHTA, CDR2 FQGTGA. V was shortened by 5 bases and J by 10 bases, with 20 bases between the two germline ends.

The CDR3 is CASNPGGQGETQYF. In DNA, the CDR3 is TGTGCCAGCAATCCCGGGGGCCAGGGGGAGACCCAGTACTTC. J is TRBJ2-5 and V is TRBV12-3 or TRBV12-4; D tentatively reads TRBD1 or TRBD2 (6 bases each). The CDR3 runs to 14 residues. V gave up 7 bases and J gave up 5 bases, with 17 bases separating them.

Ten or more counts support this clonotype. The chain uses TRBV20-1 and TRBJ2-2; D may be TRBD2 (6 bases). Germline V gives CDR1 DFQATT, CDR2 SNEGSKA (reference sequence). The V gene lost 7 bases and the J gene lost 1 base, with 16 bases spanning the gap. The CDR3 runs 15 residues. The CDR3 loop reads CSGERAGRNTGELFF. The CDR3 region has the DNA TGCAGTGGTGAGCGGGCAGGACGGAACACCGGGGAGCTGTTTTTT.

Only a few counts were recorded for this clonotype. For the CDR3, the DNA is TGTGCCAGCAGCTTAGAAGGGCAGCACTATGGCTACACCTTC. Amino acids: CASSLEGQHYGYTF. The chain has TRBV11-3 and TRBJ1-2; D is ambiguous. The CDR3 loop spans 14 amino acids. Trimming took 0 bases from V and 3 from J, leaving 8 bases between them. Germline V CDR1 and CDR2: SGHNT, YENEEA.